This T cell receptor beta chain was captured in a study of metastatic and nonmetastatic thyroid tumors. Study in general: Repertoires from malignant and benign thyroid patients were compared across blood and tumor or nodule tissue.

No patient had received any treatment before thyroid surgery. In germline, CDR1 is MNHNS, CDR2 SASEGT. The CDR3 is 14 residues long. Original methodology: A classifier for distant metastasis in papillary thyroid cancer was constructed using CDR3 differences observed across clinicopathological groups. TCRdb re-called the PCR reads through MiXCR. Clone size and V and J calls follow TCRdb, not the original study. The repertoire has roughly 21,000 clones, roughly 30% of them found once; the top ten carry 14%. Concerning this clone itself: Its specificity is unknown.

Notes on the study in general: Significantly higher TCR beta diversity was reportedly seen in malignant thyroid tumors than benign nodules, in blood and tumor.

The clonotype was recovered from a male donor with papillary thyroid cancer or a benign thyroid nodule (not recorded which). Some clones in this sample may be carry-over from other donors' samples. V is TRBV6-1 and J is TRBJ2-7; 9 bases are a match to TRBD1. The J call may not be correct, given that the DNA end is closer to TRBJ2-3. Input material: tumor tissue. CDR3 sequence: CASSEGQGMYTQYF. The DNA of the CDR3 is TGTGCCAGCAGTGAGGGACAGGGAATGTATACGCAGTATTTT.